This entry lists 5 T cell receptor beta chains sequenced from one sample in a study of cytomegalovirus exposure and HLA in healthy donors. The assay was immunoSEQ multiplex PCR, and TCRdb's table has in-frame clones only and misses some. The sample includes around 69,000 clones, roughly 95% of them seen just once. The sample taken for sequencing was PBMCs. Receptors were obtained from a woman aged 18-35 years in good health and CMV-seropositive.

Points on this clone: One end of the junction fails to match germline, which may point to a read error. This chain joins TRBV7-7 and TRBJ2-5; 8 bases map to TRBD1. This CDR3 region has 14 residues. Germline V gene sequence: CDR1 SSHAT, CDR2 FNYEAQ (reference sequence). In DNA, the CDR3 is TGTGCTAGCAGCTTCGACAGGGGAGCAGAGACCCAGTACTTC. Translated: CASSFDRGAETQYF.

The chain has TRBV30 and TRBJ2-2; 9 bases are a match to TRBD2. The CDR3 contains 14 residues. Germline V gives CDR1 GTSNPN, CDR2 SVGIG (reference sequence). The V segment lost 1 base and the J segment 7 bases; nucleotides outside the gene matches: 4. CDR3 nucleotide sequence: TGTGCCTGGAGTGACGGCGGGAGGGGCGGGGAGCTGTTTTTT. Translating it yields CAWSDGGRGGELFF. The full variable domain, with the rest looked up from reference TRBV30 and TRBJ2-2, is SQTIHQWPATLVQPVGSPLSLECTVEGTSNPNLYWYRQAAGRGLQLLFYSVGIGQISSEVPQNLSASRPQDRQFILSSKKLLLSDSGFYLCAWSDGGRGGELFFGEGSRLTVL.

This chain uses TRBV27 with TRBJ2-7; 10 nucleotides line up with TRBD1. V shed 1 base and J 2 bases; nucleotides not matched to a gene: 8. The germline V gene has CDR1 MNHEY and CDR2 SMNVEV (reference sequence). The CDR3 is 17 amino acids. This CDR3 is CASSLLSRGTGAYEQYF. CDR3 DNA: TGTGCCAGCAGTTTATTGTCCAGAGGGACAGGGGCCTACGAGCAGTACTTC.

The chain uses TRBV7-3 and TRBJ2-1; 7 positions match TRBD2. The CDR3 runs to 16 residues. Germline CDR1 SGHTA, CDR2 FQGTGA. The J segment lost 7 bases and the V segment lost 1 base, leaving 10 bases of the junction unmatched. CDR3 sequence: CASSLNAGEKLNEQFF. Written as DNA, the CDR3 is TGTGCCAGCAGCTTAAATGCGGGAGAAAAGTTGAATGAGCAGTTCTTC.

The V gene is TRBV4-2, the J gene TRBJ2-7, with D possibly matching TRBD2 (6 bases). The germline CDR1 and CDR2 sequences are LGHNA and YNFKEQ. The CDR3 runs to 16 residues. V was pared by 0 bases and J by 1 base, with 13 bases between. CDR3 coding DNA: TGTGCCAGCAGCCAAGATCCGGGACTTGTTTCCTACGAGCAGTACTTC. As protein: CASSQDPGLVSYEQYF.